Below are 12 T cell receptor beta chains sequenced from a single sample in a study of cytomegalovirus exposure and HLA in healthy donors. The assay was immunoSEQ multiplex PCR, and TCRdb's table has in-frame clones only and misses some. The table lists 140,000 to 150,000 clones, 80% to 90% of them singletons. Sample: PBMCs. These receptors were collected from a man between 18 and 35 years old in good health and CMV-seropositive.

The chain couples TRBV9 to TRBJ2-2; 9 nucleotides agree with TRBD2. This CDR3 spans 17 amino acids. V dropped 3 bases and J dropped 5; count of bases not matched to a gene: 11. Germline lookup yields CDR1 SGDLS and CDR2 YYNGEE. CDR3 loop: CASSGSIAGVETGELFF. For the CDR3, the DNA is TGTGCCAGCAGCGGATCTATAGCGGGGGTTGAAACCGGGGAGCTGTTTTTT.

This clone was seen only once. The V and J genes are TRBV6-5 and TRBJ1-1, with D possibly TRBD1 on 6 matching bases. Germline V CDR1 and CDR2: MNHEY, SVGAGI. V lost 0 bases, J lost 11 bases, and 19 bases lay in between. The CDR3 spans 15 residues. CDR3 coding DNA: TGTGCCAGCAGTTACTCCTACTCGACAGGCTCCCGGGCTTTCTTT. Residues: CASSYSYSTGSRAFF.

V and J are TRBV5-1 and TRBJ2-3; TRBD1 matches 9 bases. Germline V gene data show CDR1 as SGHRS and CDR2 as YFSETQ. V shed 4 bases, J shed 4 bases, and the junction held 10 bases outside the gene matches. The CDR3 has 16 residues. The CDR3 loop reads CASSATAGQGSDTQYF. CDR3 bases: TGCGCCAGCAGCGCTACTGCGGGACAGGGTTCAGATACGCAGTATTTT.

V is TRBV18 and J is TRBJ2-5, with a tentative D call TRBD2 (6 bases). Trimming shortened V by 3 bases and J by 2 bases, and 10 bases separated the two germline ends. The CDR3 totals 14 residues. Looked up from germline, CDR1 is KGHSH and CDR2 is LQKENI. CDR3 region: CASSPGTQQETQYF. CDR3 in DNA: TGTGCCAGCTCACCCGGGACTCAACAAGAGACCCAGTACTTC. Full variable domain (outside the CDR3, taken from reference TRBV18 and TRBJ2-5): NAGVMQNPRHLVRRRGQEARLRCSPMKGHSHVYWYRQLPEEGLKFMVYLQKENIIDESGMPKERFSAEFPKEGPSILRIQQVVRGDSAAYFCASSPGTQQETQYFGPGTRLLVL.

The CDR3 coding sequence is TGCGCCAGCAGCTTGGGTAATTACGAGCAGTACTTC. The encoded protein is CASSLGNYEQYF. This rearrangement joins TRBV5-1 to TRBJ2-7; D gene ambiguous. The V gene lost 0 bases and the J gene lost 4 bases, with 5 bases spanning the gap. Germline V gives CDR1 SGHRS, CDR2 YFSETQ. CDR3 length: 12 residues.

The chain has TRBV5-6 and TRBJ1-1; no clear D gene. This CDR3 comprises 12 residues. V was pared by 2 bases and J by 7 bases, with 9 bases between. Germline V gene lookup returns CDR1 SGHDT and CDR2 YYEEEE. The CDR3 spells CASSFMRLEAFF. The CDR3 DNA reads as TGTGCCAGCAGCTTTATGAGGCTTGAAGCTTTCTTT.

As for this clone: Other DNA variants within this sample encode the same CDR3. The rearrangement joins TRBV7-6 to TRBJ2-1; TRBD2 aligns across 10 bases. Trimming took 1 base from V and 5 from J; bases not matched to a gene: 2. This CDR3 is 15 amino acids long. Germline V gene sequence: CDR1 SGHVS, CDR2 FNYEAQ. The CDR3 DNA reads as TGTGCCAGCAGCTTAGGCCTAGCGGGAGACAATGAGCAGTTCTTC. Protein: CASSLGLAGDNEQFF.

CDR3 DNA: TGTGCCAGCAGCCAAGCTTCCGAGCAGTACTTC. Its protein product is CASSQASEQYF. The chain couples TRBV14 to TRBJ2-7; D gene uncertain. This CDR3 is built from 11 residues. V was clipped by 1 base and J by 6 bases, with 4 bases between them. Germline V gene data show CDR1 as SGHDN and CDR2 as FVKESK.

This clone was recorded only once. The rearrangement uses TRBV4-2 and TRBJ2-1; 11 bases fit TRBD2. Losses at the gene ends were 4 bases for V and 3 bases for J; bases not matched to a gene: 2. Per the germline V gene, CDR1 is LGHNA and CDR2 is YNFKEQ. This CDR3 contains 15 residues. The CDR3 loop is CASSPGLAGYNEQFF. CDR3 nucleotides: TGTGCCAGCAGCCCAGGACTAGCGGGCTACAATGAGCAGTTCTTC.

The gene calls are TRBV2 and TRBJ2-3; 8 bases are a match to TRBD2. CDR3 size: 13 residues. The trim removed 7 bases at V and 1 base at J, leaving 1 base unmatched. The germline V gene has CDR1 SNHLY and CDR2 FYNNEI. The CDR3 coding sequence is TGTGCCAGCATGCGGGAGGGCACAGATACGCAGTATTTT. Its translation: CASMREGTDTQYF.

The CDR3 protein is CASRASGTGNQPQHF. The CDR3 bases are TGTGCCAGCAGGGCAAGTGGGACAGGGAATCAGCCCCAGCATTTT. The chain recombines TRBV6-6 with TRBJ1-5; 9 bases align to TRBD1. This CDR3 spans 15 amino acids. Germline values: CDR1 MNHNY, CDR2 SVGAGI (reference sequence). The ends lost 6 bases at V and 4 bases at J; junction bases unmatched: 7.

J is TRBJ2-7 and V is TRBV19; perhaps TRBD1 as D (7 bases). Trimming stripped 11 bases from V and 4 bases from J, with 18 bases between. CDR1 and CDR2 (germline): LNHDA, SQIVND (reference sequence). This CDR3 is built from 13 residues. The CDR3, as DNA: TGTGCCCCCCCCCAGGGGGGCCCATACGAGCAGTACTTC. It encodes CAPPQGGPYEQYF. The full variable domain, its missing parts supplied by reference TRBV19 and TRBJ2-7, is DGGITQSPKYLFRKEGQNVTLSCEQNLNHDAMYWYRQDPGQGLRLIYYSQIVNDFQKGDIAEGYSVSREKKESFPLTVTSAQKNPTAFYLCAPPQGGPYEQYFGPGTRLTVT.